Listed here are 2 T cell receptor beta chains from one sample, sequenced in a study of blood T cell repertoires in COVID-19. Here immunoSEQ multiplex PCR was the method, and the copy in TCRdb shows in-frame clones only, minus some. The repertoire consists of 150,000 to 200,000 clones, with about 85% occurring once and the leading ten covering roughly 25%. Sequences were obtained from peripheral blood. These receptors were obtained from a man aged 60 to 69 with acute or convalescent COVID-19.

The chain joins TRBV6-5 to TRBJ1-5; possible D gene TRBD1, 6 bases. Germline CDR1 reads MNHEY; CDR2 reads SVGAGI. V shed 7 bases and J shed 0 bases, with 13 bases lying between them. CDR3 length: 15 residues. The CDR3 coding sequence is TGTGCCAGCAATCGGGACATTTATAGCAATCAGCCCCAGCATTTT. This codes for CASNRDIYSNQPQHF.

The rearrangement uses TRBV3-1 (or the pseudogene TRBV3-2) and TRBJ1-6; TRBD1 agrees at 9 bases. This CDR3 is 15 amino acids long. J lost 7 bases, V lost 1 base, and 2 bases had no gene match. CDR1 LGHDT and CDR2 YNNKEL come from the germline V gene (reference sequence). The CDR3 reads CASSQGQGDNSPLHF. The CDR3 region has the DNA TGTGCCAGCAGCCAAGGACAGGGGGACAATTCACCCCTCCACTTT.